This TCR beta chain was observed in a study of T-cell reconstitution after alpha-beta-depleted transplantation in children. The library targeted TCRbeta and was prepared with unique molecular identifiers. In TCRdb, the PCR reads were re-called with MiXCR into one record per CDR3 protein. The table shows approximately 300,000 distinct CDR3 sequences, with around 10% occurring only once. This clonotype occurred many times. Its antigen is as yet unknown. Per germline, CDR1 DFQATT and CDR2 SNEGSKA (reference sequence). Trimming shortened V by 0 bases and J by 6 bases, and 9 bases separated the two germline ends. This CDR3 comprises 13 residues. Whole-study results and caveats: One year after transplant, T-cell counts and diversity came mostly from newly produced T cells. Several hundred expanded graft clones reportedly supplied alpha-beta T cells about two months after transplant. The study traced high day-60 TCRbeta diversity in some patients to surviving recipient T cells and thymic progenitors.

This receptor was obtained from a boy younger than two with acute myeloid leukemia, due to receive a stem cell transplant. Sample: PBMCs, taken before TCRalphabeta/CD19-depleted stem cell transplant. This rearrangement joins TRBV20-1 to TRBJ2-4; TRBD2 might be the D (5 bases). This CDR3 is CSARDSGVNIQYF. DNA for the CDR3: TGCAGTGCTAGAGATTCCGGGGTAAACATTCAGTACTTC.